The present TCR beta chain was sequenced within a study of response to subunit inactivated influenza vaccine. TCRdb recomputed calls from the RT-PCR reads with MiXCR, one row per CDR3 protein. The sample yields some 570,000 distinct CDR3 sequences, around 11% seen once. The V gene lost 2 bases and the J gene lost 8 bases, with 12 bases spanning the gap. The CDR3 consists of 12 residues. Germline V CDR1 and CDR2: SQVTM, ANQGSEA. The sample also formed part of further work on T cells expressing NK-cell markers. That publication notes: Beta-chain TCR cDNA was generated via 5'RACE template switching with UMIs. In several experiments, sorting was restricted to alpha-beta TCR T cells by an anti-gamma-delta TCR antibody.

The receptor was derived from a man aged 45-65 years who received an inactivated influenza vaccine. Sequences were derived from PBMCs from blood, sampled on the day of vaccination. The genes are TRBV29-1 and TRBJ1-1, with TRBD1 as a possible D gene (5 bases). The CDR3 coding sequence is TGCAGCGTTGAAACTGGGGCGAGAGAAGCTTTCTTT. Translation gives CSVETGAREAFF.